This T cell receptor beta chain was sequenced during a study of post-analysis software for immune sequencing data. The overall study: Relapsing-remitting, secondary progressive and progressive-relapsing forms made up the multiple sclerosis disease courses. Findings and caveats of the study: Patients had higher frequencies than controls of about five TRBV segments, including TRBV5-6, TRBV5-1 and TRBV20-1.

The germline gives CDR1 SGHTA, CDR2 FQGNSA. V was pared by 4 bases and J by 3 bases, with 7 bases of the junction left unmatched. The CDR3 length is 15 residues. TCR beta cDNA libraries had unique molecular identifiers. One entry per CDR3 protein, called by TCRdb with MiXCR from the PCR reads. The table records approximately 630,000 distinct CDR3 sequences, about 60% of them present only once. For this clonotype: What it binds is unknown.

Sequenced: blood. The chain recombines TRBV7-2 with TRBJ2-7; 9 positions agree with TRBD1. This sequence originates from a girl aged 2 to 10 with multiple sclerosis. For the CDR3, the DNA is TGTGCCAGCAGCTCCACCGGGACAGGGTTCTACGAGCAGTACTTC. Its translation is CASSSTGTGFYEQYF.